Each of the 20 T cell receptor beta chains below was sequenced from the same sample in a study of early T cells in non-severe SARS-CoV-2 infection. From the 5' RACE reads, TCRdb called clonotypes with MiXCR, one entry per CDR3 protein. The data hold tens of thousands of distinct CDR3 sequences, with about a sixth observed a single time. Sequenced input: whole blood. The receptors come from an adult who was a healthcare worker with PCR-confirmed SARS-CoV-2 infection or an uninfected control (not recorded which).

This clonotype was seen ten or more times. The V call is TRBV4-2, the J call TRBJ2-1; tentative D call: TRBD1 (5 bases). Trimming cost V 0 bases and J 5 bases, with 14 bases left between them. The germline V gene has CDR1 LGHNA and CDR2 YNFKEQ. There are 16 residues in the CDR3. The CDR3: CASSQEGALSDNEQFF. CDR3 in DNA: TGTGCCAGCAGCCAAGAAGGGGCCCTAAGCGACAATGAGCAGTTCTTC.

The gene calls are TRBV7-3 and TRBJ2-1; tentative D call: TRBD2 (6 bases). CDR3 length equals 15 residues. The V end lost 3 bases, the J end lost 5 bases, and 14 bases lay between the germline ends. Germline values: CDR1 SGHTA, CDR2 FQGTGA. The DNA of the CDR3 is TGTGCCAGCAGCTTTGGGGGGACTGGAAACAATGAGCAGTTCTTC. Translation: CASSFGGTGNNEQFF.

Concerning this clonotype itself: This clone may be a read error of a much larger clone one base away. The rearrangement uses TRBV7-7 and TRBJ1-4, with D unresolved. This CDR3 has 15 residues. Germline CDR1 and CDR2: SSHAT and FNYEAQ (reference sequence). CDR3 sequence reads: CVSSSHDTGDAKLFF. Written as DNA, the CDR3 is TGTGTTAGCAGCTCCCACGACACCGGGGATGCAAAACTGTTTTTT.

V usage is TRBV13 and J usage is TRBJ2-7, with a tentative D call TRBD1 (6 bases). The length of the CDR3 is 16 residues. CDR1 PRHDT and CDR2 FYEKMQ come from the germline V gene (reference sequence). V was trimmed by 1 base and J by 1 base, leaving 14 bases between them. CDR3: CASSLAGQGPSYEQYF. The CDR3 region has the DNA TGTGCCAGCAGCTTAGCGGGGCAGGGGCCTTCCTACGAGCAGTACTTC.

This clonotype was counted a few times. This chain uses TRBV7-3 with TRBJ2-3; weak D call: TRBD1 (5 bases). Germline V gene sequence: CDR1 SGHTA, CDR2 FQGTGA. Trimming stripped 5 bases from V and 6 bases from J, with 12 bases between. The CDR3 totals 13 residues. The CDR3 DNA reads as TGTGCCAGCAGCCCCGCAGCAGGGGATACGCAGTATTTT. Protein product: CASSPAAGDTQYF.

The chain is built from TRBV11-2 and TRBJ1-6; D gene unclear. V was trimmed by 2 bases and J by 10 bases, leaving 6 bases between them. Germline CDR1 and CDR2: SGHAT and FQNNGV. CDR3 size: 12 residues. CDR3 amino acids: CASSLSQSPLHF. DNA of the CDR3: TGTGCCAGCAGCTTATCGCAATCACCCCTCCACTTT.

This clonotype was recorded a few times. The rearrangement links TRBV7-2 to TRBJ2-1; 7 positions match TRBD2. The length of the CDR3 is 16 residues. The V gene's germline CDR1 is SGHTA and CDR2 FQGNSA. J gave up 1 base and V 4 bases, and 7 bases lay outside the gene matches. Here the CDR3 reads CASSWGGRASYNEQFF. Written as DNA, the CDR3 is TGTGCCAGCAGCTGGGGAGGGAGGGCATCCTACAATGAGCAGTTCTTC.

The sample holds a few counts of this clonotype. V usage is TRBV7-2 and J usage is TRBJ2-3; 7 bases are shared with TRBD2. The trim removed 1 base at V and 8 bases at J, leaving 6 bases unmatched. This CDR3 contains 14 residues. Germline assignment: CDR1 SGHTA and CDR2 FQGNSA. The CDR3 DNA reads TGTGCCAGCAGCTTAGACGGCGGGAGTGGTACGCAGTATTTT. Protein: CASSLDGGSGTQYF. The variable domain in full, completed from reference TRBV7-2 and TRBJ2-3, reads GAGVSQSPSNKVTEKGKDVELRCDPISGHTALYWYRQSLGQGLEFLIYFQGNSAPDKSGLPSDRFSAERTGGSVSTLTIQRTQQEDSAVYLCASSLDGGSGTQYFGPGTRLTVL.

This chain connects TRBV28 to TRBJ2-1; no reliable D call. Germline CDR1 reads MDHEN; CDR2 reads SYDVKM. The CDR3 spans 14 residues. The V end was cut by 3 bases, the J end by 5 bases, with 11 bases between. In DNA form, the CDR3 reads TGTGCCAGCAGTTTTTTTGACCGTAACAATGAGCAGTTCTTC. It translates to CASSFFDRNNEQFF.

This clonotype showed up just a few times. This chain links TRBV27 with TRBJ2-7, with 14 bases identical to TRBD2. Trimming removed 6 bases from V and 4 bases from J; junction bases left unmatched: 8. The CDR3 spans 16 residues. Germline assignment: CDR1 MNHEY and CDR2 SMNVEV (reference sequence). CDR3 bases: TGTGCCAGCAGCCCAGGACTAGCGGGGGGCGGGTACGAGCAGTACTTC. Translating it yields CASSPGLAGGGYEQYF.

The chain carries TRBV28 and TRBJ2-3; the D is unclear. Trimming pared 3 bases from V and 2 bases from J, leaving 12 bases between. Germline V gene lookup returns CDR1 MDHEN and CDR2 SYDVKM. CDR3 size: 15 residues. CDR3 coding DNA: TGTGCCAGCAGTTTTGTTCGTCAAAACACAGATACGCAGTATTTT. It encodes CASSFVRQNTDTQYF. The variable domain in full, with the rest retrieved from reference TRBV28 and TRBJ2-3, is DVKVTQSSRYLVKRTGEKVFLECVQDMDHENMFWYRQDPGLGLRLIYFSYDVKMKEKGDIPEGYSVSREKKERFSLILESASTNQTSMYLCASSFVRQNTDTQYFGPGTRLTVL.

The V gene is TRBV28, the J gene TRBJ1-1; D is perhaps TRBD1 (5 bases). The germline V gene encodes CDR1 MDHEN and CDR2 SYDVKM. V gave up 6 bases and J gave up 4 bases, with 15 bases separating them. This CDR3 comprises 14 residues. This CDR3 reads CASSLRDPGTEAFF. DNA for the CDR3: TGTGCCAGCAGCCTCCGGGACCCGGGCACTGAAGCTTTCTTT.

This clonotype has a handful of counts. This chain connects TRBV6-5 to TRBJ1-6; D not certain. Germline V gene sequence: CDR1 MNHEY, CDR2 SVGAGI. CDR3 length equals 13 residues. The V end lost 2 bases, the J end lost 7 bases, and 6 bases lay between the germline ends. Written as DNA, the CDR3 is TGTGCCAGCAGTTACGAGAAGAATTCACCCCTCCACTTT. It codes for CASSYEKNSPLHF.

This clonotype was found many times. The V gene is TRBV27, the J gene TRBJ2-7; 11 positions agree with TRBD1. V shed 6 bases, J shed 3 bases, and the junction held 7 bases outside the gene matches. Germline CDR1 and CDR2: MNHEY and SMNVEV (reference sequence). The CDR3 sequence is 15 residues long. CDR3: CASSRTGGFFYEQYF. CDR3 nucleotide sequence: TGTGCCAGCAGCCGGACAGGGGGCTTTTTCTACGAGCAGTACTTC.

In this sample, this clonotype turned up a few times. The chain uses TRBV13 and TRBJ2-7; D is perhaps TRBD2 (6 bases). V was clipped by 5 bases and J by 2 bases, with 10 bases between them. The CDR3 has 13 residues. CDR1 PRHDT and CDR2 FYEKMQ come from the germline V gene (reference sequence). CDR3 in DNA: TGTGCCAGCAGCCGCCCGGGGGCCTACGAGCAGTACTTC. It encodes CASSRPGAYEQYF.

The chain carries TRBV20-1 and TRBJ2-1; 14 bases are shared with TRBD2. The CDR3 totals 16 residues. The V gene's germline CDR1 is DFQATT and CDR2 SNEGSKA (reference sequence). With V trimmed by 2 bases and J by 7 bases, 7 bases remained unmatched. CDR3 loop: CSARSWTSGGSNEQFF. The CDR3 DNA sequence: TGCAGTGCTAGATCTTGGACTAGCGGGGGGTCGAATGAGCAGTTCTTC.

Only a few counts were recorded for this clonotype. The genes are TRBV7-8 and TRBJ1-6; TRBD1 aligns across 9 bases. The CDR3 is 16 amino acids. V dropped 5 bases and J dropped 10; count of bases not matched to a gene: 12. Looked up from germline, CDR1 is SGHVS and CDR2 is FQNEAQ. The CDR3 sequence is CASSPRPGQGKSPLHF. The CDR3 nucleotides read TGTGCCAGCAGCCCGCGCCCGGGACAGGGTAAATCACCCCTCCACTTT.

The rearrangement links TRBV23-1 to TRBJ2-1; D remains unclear. TRBV23-1 is recorded as an ORF, its role being uncertain. The V end was cut by 3 bases, the J end by 6 bases, with 18 bases between. The CDR3 is 16 residues long. CDR3 nucleotides: TGCGCCAGCAGTCACCAACCCGGTGGACGTGGCAATGAGCAGTTCTTC. It translates to CASSHQPGGRGNEQFF.

This clonotype was counted at least ten times. The chain has TRBV10-2 and TRBJ2-7; maybe TRBD1 (6 bases). The germline gives CDR1 WSHSY, CDR2 SAAADI. The V end lost 8 bases, the J end lost 6 bases, and 11 bases lay between the germline ends. The CDR3 is made up of 11 amino acids. The CDR3 here is CASGPGAEQYF. DNA for the CDR3: TGCGCCAGCGGGCCAGGGGCCGAGCAGTACTTC.

The chain is built from TRBV7-2 and TRBJ1-2, with TRBD1 identical over 7 bases. This CDR3 has 15 amino acids. V trimming: 5 bases; J trimming: 4 bases; junction bases outside the gene matches: 10. CDR1 is SGHTA, CDR2 FQGNSA, per germline. This CDR3 reads CASSPRQGAGYGYTF. For the CDR3, the DNA is TGTGCCAGCAGCCCGAGACAGGGCGCTGGCTATGGCTACACCTTC.